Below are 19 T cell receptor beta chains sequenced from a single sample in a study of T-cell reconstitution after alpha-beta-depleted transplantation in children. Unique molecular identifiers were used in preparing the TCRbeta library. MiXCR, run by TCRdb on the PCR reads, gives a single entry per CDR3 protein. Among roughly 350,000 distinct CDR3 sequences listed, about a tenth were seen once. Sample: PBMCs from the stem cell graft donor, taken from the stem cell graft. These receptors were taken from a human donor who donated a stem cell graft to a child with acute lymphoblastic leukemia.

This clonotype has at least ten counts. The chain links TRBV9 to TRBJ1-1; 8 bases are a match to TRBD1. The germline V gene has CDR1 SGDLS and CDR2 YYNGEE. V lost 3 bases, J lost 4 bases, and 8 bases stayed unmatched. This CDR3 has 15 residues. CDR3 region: CASSARGQGLTEAFF. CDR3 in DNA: TGTGCCAGCAGCGCCAGAGGACAGGGTCTCACTGAAGCTTTCTTT. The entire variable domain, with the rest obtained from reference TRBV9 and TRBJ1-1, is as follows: DSGVTQTPKHLITATGQRVTLRCSPRSGDLSVYWYQQSLDQGLQFLIQYYNGEERAKGNILERFSAQQFPDLHSELNLSSLELGDSALYFCASSARGQGLTEAFFGQGTRLTVV.

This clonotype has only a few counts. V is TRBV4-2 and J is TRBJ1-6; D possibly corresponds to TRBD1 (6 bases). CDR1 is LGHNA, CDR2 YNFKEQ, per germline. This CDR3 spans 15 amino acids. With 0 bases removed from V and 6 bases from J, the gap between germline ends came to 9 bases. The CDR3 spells CASSQDRGGNSPLHF. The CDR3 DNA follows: TGTGCCAGCAGCCAAGACAGGGGAGGTAATTCACCCCTCCACTTT.

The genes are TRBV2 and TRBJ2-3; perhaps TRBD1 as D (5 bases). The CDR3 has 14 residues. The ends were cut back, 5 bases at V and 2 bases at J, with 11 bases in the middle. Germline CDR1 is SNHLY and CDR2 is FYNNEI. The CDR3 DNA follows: TGTGCCAGCAGTAGACAGTCTTACACAGATACGCAGTATTTT. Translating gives CASSRQSYTDTQYF.

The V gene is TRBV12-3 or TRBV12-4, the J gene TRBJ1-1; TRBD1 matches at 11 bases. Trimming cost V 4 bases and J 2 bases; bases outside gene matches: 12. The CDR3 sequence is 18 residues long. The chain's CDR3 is CASSSRGQGVSSNTEAFF. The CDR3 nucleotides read TGTGCCAGCAGTTCTCGGGGACAGGGGGTGAGTTCAAACACTGAAGCTTTCTTT.

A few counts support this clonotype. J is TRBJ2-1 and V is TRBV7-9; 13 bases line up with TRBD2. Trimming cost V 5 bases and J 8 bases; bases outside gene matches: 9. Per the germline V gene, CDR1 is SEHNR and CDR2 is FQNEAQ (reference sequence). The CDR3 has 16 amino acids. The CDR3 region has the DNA TGTGCCAGCAGCGATACACTAGCGGGAGGGCCCCATGAGCAGTTCTTC. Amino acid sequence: CASSDTLAGGPHEQFF.

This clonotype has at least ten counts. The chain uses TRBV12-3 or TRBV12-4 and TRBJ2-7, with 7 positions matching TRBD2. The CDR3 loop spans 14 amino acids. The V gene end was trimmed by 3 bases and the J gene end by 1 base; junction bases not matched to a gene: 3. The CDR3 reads CASSLERGSYEQYF. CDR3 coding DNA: TGTGCCAGCAGTTTGGAGCGGGGATCCTACGAGCAGTACTTC.

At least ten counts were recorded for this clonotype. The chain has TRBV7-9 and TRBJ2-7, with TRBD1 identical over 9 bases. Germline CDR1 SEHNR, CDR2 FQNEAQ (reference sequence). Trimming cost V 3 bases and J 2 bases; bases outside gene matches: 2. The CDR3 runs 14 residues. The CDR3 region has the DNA TGTGCCAGCAGCTTGGACAGGGGCCCCTACGAGCAGTACTTC. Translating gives CASSLDRGPYEQYF.

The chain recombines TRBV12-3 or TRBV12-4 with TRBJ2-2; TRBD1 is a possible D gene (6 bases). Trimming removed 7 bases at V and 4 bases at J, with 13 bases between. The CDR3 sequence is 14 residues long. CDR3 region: CASTLTGTTGELFF. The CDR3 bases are TGTGCCAGCACCTTGACAGGTACCACCGGGGAGCTGTTTTTT.

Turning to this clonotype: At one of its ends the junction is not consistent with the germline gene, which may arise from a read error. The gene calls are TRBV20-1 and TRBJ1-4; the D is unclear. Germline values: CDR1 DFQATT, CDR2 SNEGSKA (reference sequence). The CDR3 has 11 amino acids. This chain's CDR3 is CSAFPLGVPVF. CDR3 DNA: TGCAGTGCTTTTCCCCTTGGTGTCCCGGTTTTT.

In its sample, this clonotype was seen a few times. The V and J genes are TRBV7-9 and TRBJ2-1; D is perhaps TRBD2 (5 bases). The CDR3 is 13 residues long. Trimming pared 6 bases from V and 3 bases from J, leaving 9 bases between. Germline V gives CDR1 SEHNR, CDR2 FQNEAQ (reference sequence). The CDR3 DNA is TGTGCCAGCAGTCCGGACTTCTACAATGAGCAGTTCTTC. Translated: CASSPDFYNEQFF.

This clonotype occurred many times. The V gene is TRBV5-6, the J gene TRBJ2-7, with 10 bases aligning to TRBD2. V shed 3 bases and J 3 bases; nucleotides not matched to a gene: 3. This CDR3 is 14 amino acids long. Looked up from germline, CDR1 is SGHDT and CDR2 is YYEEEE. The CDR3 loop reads CASSSGLAIYEQYF. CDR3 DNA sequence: TGTGCCAGCAGCTCGGGACTAGCGATCTACGAGCAGTACTTC.

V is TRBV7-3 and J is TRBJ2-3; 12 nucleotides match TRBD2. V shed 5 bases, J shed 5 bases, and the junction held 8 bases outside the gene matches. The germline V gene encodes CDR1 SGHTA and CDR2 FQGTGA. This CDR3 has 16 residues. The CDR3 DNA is TGTGCCAGCAGCCGTGGACTAGCGGGACGGTTAGATACGCAGTATTTT. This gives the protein CASSRGLAGRLDTQYF.

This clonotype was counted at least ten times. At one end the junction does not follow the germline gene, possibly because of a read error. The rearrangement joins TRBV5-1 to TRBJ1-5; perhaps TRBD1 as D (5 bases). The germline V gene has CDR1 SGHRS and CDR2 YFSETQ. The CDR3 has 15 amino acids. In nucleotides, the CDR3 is TGTGCCAGCAGTTTAGGGACCGGAGGCAATCAGCCCCAGCATTTT. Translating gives CASSLGTGGNQPQHF.

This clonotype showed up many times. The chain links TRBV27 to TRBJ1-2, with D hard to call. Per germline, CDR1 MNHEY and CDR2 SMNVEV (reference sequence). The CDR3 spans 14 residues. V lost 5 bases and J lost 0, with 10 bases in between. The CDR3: CASSIKGANYGYTF. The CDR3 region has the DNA TGTGCCAGCAGTATTAAAGGTGCTAACTATGGCTACACCTTC.

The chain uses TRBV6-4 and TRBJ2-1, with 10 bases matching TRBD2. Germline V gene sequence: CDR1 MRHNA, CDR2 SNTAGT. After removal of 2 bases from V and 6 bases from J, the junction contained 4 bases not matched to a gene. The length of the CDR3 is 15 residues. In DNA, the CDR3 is TGTGCCAGCAGTGACGGCTCTAGCGGGAGCAATGAGCAGTTCTTC. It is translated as CASSDGSSGSNEQFF.

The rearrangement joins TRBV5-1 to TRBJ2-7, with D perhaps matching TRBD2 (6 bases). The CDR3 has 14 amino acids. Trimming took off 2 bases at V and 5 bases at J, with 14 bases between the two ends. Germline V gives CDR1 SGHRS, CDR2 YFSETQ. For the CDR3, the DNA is TGCGCCAGCAGCTTAGACCCGGGAGTCAACGAGCAGTACTTC. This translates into CASSLDPGVNEQYF.

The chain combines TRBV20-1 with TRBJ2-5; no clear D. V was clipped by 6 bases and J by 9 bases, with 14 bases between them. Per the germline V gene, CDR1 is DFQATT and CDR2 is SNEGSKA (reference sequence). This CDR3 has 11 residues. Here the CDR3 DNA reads TGCAGTGCCTTAGACACGCTGGCCCAGTACTTC. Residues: CSALDTLAQYF.

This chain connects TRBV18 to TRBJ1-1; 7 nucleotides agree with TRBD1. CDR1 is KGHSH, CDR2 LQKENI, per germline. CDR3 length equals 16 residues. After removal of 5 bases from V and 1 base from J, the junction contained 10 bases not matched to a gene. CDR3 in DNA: TGTGCCAGCTCATTACTGACAGGGTTGGAGAACACTGAAGCTTTCTTT. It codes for CASSLLTGLENTEAFF.

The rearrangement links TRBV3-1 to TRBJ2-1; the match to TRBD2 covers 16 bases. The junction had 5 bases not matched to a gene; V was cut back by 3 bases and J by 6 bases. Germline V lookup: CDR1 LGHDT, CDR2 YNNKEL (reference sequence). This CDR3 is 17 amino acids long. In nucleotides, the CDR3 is TGTGCCAGCAGCCAGGGGACTAGCGGGAGGGCCGTCAATGAGCAGTTCTTC. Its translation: CASSQGTSGRAVNEQFF.